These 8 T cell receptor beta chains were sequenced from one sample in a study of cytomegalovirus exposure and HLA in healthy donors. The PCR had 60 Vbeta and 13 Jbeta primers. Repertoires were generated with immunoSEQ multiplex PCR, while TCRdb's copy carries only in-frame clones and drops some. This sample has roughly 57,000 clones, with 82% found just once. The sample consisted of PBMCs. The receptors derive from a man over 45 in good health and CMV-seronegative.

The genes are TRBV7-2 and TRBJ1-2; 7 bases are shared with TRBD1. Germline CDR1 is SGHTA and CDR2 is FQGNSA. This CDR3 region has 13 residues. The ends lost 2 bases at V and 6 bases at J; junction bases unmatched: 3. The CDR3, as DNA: TGTGCCAGCAGCTTACGACAGGGAGATGGCTACACCTTC. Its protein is CASSLRQGDGYTF.

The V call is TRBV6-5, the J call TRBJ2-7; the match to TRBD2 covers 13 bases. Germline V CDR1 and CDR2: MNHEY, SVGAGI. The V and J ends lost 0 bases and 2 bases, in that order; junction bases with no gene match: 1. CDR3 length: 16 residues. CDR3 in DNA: TGTGCCAGCAGTTACTCGACTAGCGGGGGGACCTACGAGCAGTACTTC. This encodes CASSYSTSGGTYEQYF.

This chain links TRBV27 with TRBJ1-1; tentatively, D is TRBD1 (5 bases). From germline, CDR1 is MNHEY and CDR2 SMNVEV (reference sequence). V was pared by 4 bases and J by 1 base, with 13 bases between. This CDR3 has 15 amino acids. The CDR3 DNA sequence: TGTGCCAGCAGTTGGGGCCAGGTTGGGAACACTGAAGCTTTCTTT. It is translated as CASSWGQVGNTEAFF.

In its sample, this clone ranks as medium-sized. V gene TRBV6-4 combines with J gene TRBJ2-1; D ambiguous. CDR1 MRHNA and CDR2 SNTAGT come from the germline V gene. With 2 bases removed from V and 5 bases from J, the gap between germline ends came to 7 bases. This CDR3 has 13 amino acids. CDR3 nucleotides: TGTGCCAGCAGTGACGAGGAGAACAATGAGCAGTTCTTC. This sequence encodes CASSDEENNEQFF.

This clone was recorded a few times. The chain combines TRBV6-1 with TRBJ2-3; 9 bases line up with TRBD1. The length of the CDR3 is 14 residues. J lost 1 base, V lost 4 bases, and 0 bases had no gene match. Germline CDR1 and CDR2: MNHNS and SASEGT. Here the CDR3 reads CASSGTGGTDTQYF. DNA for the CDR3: TGTGCCAGCAGTGGGACAGGGGGCACAGATACGCAGTATTTT.

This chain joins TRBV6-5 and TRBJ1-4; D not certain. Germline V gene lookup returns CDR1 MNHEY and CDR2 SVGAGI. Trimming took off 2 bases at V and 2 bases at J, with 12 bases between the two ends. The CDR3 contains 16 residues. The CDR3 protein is CASSYNGNPTNEKLFF. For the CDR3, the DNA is TGTGCCAGCAGTTACAACGGGAATCCCACTAATGAAAAACTGTTTTTT.

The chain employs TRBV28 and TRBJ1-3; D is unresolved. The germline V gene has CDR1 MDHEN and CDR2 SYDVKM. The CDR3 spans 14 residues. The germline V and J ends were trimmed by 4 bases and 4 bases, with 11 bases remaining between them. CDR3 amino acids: CASSSVGRGNTIYF. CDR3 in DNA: TGTGCCAGCAGTTCCGTCGGGAGGGGAAACACCATATATTTT.

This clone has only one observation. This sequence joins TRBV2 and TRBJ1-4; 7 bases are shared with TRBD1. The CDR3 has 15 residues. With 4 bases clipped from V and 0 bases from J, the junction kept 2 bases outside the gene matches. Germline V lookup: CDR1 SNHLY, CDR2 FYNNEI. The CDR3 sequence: CASSGDRATNEKLFF. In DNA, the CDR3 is TGTGCCAGCAGTGGAGACAGGGCAACTAATGAAAAACTGTTTTTT.